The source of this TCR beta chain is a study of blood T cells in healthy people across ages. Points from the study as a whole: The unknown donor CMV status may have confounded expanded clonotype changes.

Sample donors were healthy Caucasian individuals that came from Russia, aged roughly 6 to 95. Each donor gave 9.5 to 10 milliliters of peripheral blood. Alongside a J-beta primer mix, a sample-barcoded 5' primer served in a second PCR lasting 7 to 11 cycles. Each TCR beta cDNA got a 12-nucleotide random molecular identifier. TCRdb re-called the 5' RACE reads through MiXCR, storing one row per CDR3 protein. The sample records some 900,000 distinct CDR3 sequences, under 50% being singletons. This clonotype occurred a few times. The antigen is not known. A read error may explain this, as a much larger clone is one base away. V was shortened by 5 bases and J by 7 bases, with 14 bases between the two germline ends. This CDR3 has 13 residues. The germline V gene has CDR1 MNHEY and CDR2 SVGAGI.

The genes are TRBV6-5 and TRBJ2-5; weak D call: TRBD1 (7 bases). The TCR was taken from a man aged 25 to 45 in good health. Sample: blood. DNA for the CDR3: TGTGCCAGCAGTCTACAGGGGCGGGGGACCCAGTACTTC. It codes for CASSLQGRGTQYF.